Detailed here is one TCR beta chain. J lost 7 bases, V lost 7 bases, and 7 bases had no gene match. This CDR3 spans 12 amino acids. Germline V lookup: CDR1 LNHDA, CDR2 SQIVND (reference sequence). The data were obtained in a study of cytomegalovirus exposure and HLA in healthy donors. With 60 Vbeta and 13 Jbeta primers, the PCR was carried out. Method: immunoSEQ multiplex PCR; TCRdb's copy keeps in-frame clones and lacks some. Among approximately 120,000 clones, 60% to 80% were seen once, and the ten largest hold approximately 2%. V usage is TRBV19 and J usage is TRBJ2-7; 7 positions agree with TRBD1. The TCR originated in a human donor in good health. Source material: PBMCs. The CDR3 region is CASNTGVGEQYF. In DNA form, the CDR3 reads TGTGCCAGTAACACAGGGGTAGGAGAGCAGTACTTC.